These 20 T cell receptor beta chains share one sample of origin, sequenced in a study of T cells in Graves' hyperthyroidism and ophthalmopathy. The source material, RNA transcripts, was used to amplify TCR beta CDR3 regions. TCR CDR3 underwent first-round RT-PCR with the HTBI primer set. TCRdb passed the multiplex PCR reads through MiXCR, listing each CDR3 protein once. In the table there are about 620,000 distinct CDR3 sequences, about a sixth of which are singletons. Sequencing was performed on blood. The receptors originated from a woman aged 25 to 45 with Graves' hyperthyroidism.

This clonotype was seen ten or more times. This chain joins TRBV6-1 and TRBJ2-7, with D tentatively TRBD1 (6 bases). The CDR3 consists of 14 residues. The V and J ends lost 8 bases and 4 bases respectively, with 18 bases between them. The V gene's germline CDR1 is MNHNS and CDR2 SASEGT. The CDR3 protein is CASRTPVQGYEQYF. CDR3 nucleotide sequence: TGTGCCAGCCGGACACCCGTACAGGGTTACGAGCAGTACTTC.

This clonotype was observed a few times. This CDR3 reads CASSLSGTGDAYEQYF. DNA for the CDR3: TGTGCCAGTAGCTTGTCAGGGACAGGGGATGCCTACGAGCAGTACTTC. The chain has TRBV19 and TRBJ2-7; 10 nucleotides line up with TRBD1. In germline, CDR1 is LNHDA, CDR2 SQIVND (reference sequence). After removal of 6 bases from V and 2 bases from J, the junction contained 10 bases not matched to a gene. The CDR3 length is 16 residues.

The chain links TRBV19 to TRBJ2-1; 13 bases fit TRBD2. Germline-derived CDR1 and CDR2 are LNHDA and SQIVND (reference sequence). The CDR3 runs 16 residues. Germline trimming cut 7 bases from V and 8 bases from J; bases unmatched to any gene: 11. The CDR3 DNA sequence: TGTGCCAGTACTCTATCTTGGACTAGCGGGAGAGATGAGCAGTTCTTC. Its protein is CASTLSWTSGRDEQFF.

This clonotype was counted ten times or more. V and J are TRBV6-1 and TRBJ1-5; D ambiguous. The CDR3 length is 17 residues. V was shortened by 5 bases and J by 0 bases, with 17 bases between the two germline ends. Germline lookup yields CDR1 MNHNS and CDR2 SASEGT. CDR3 protein: CASSYSRTMHSNQPQHF. The CDR3 DNA reads TGTGCCAGCAGTTATTCCAGAACAATGCATAGCAATCAGCCCCAGCATTTT.

This clonotype was observed a few times. V gene TRBV29-1 combines with J gene TRBJ2-1; TRBD2 might be the D (5 bases). V was clipped by 3 bases and J by 6 bases, with 15 bases between them. The CDR3 has 14 amino acids. Germline assignment: CDR1 SQVTM and CDR2 ANQGSEA. CDR3 loop: CSVDRWTAINEQFF. In DNA, the CDR3 is TGCAGCGTTGATAGGTGGACTGCCATCAATGAGCAGTTCTTC.

This clonotype came up a few times. This sequence joins TRBV4-1 and TRBJ2-1; 8 bases are a match to TRBD2. Germline lookup yields CDR1 MGHRA and CDR2 YSYEKL. This CDR3 spans 16 amino acids. J was trimmed by 6 bases and V by 0 bases; bases with no gene match: 7. CDR3 amino acids: CASSQDKSGRRNEQFF. In DNA, the CDR3 is TGCGCCAGCAGCCAAGATAAGAGCGGGAGACGCAATGAGCAGTTCTTC.

The chain links TRBV5-4 to TRBJ1-1; no firm D call. Trimming took off 3 bases at V and 0 bases at J, with 15 bases between the two ends. CDR3 length: 16 residues. The germline V gene encodes CDR1 SGHNT and CDR2 YYREEE (reference sequence). The CDR3 DNA reads as TGTGCCAGCAGCTCCGCAACAGCGTCCATGAACACTGAAGCTTTCTTT. This translates into CASSSATASMNTEAFF.

V is TRBV29-1 and J is TRBJ2-1; 7 nucleotides agree with TRBD2. The CDR3 consists of 11 residues. Germline V CDR1 and CDR2: SQVTM, ANQGSEA. The ends lost 3 bases at V and 8 bases at J; junction bases unmatched: 1. CDR3 protein: CSVDLADEQFF. The CDR3 DNA follows: TGCAGCGTTGATCTAGCGGATGAGCAGTTCTTC.

Many counts were recorded for this clonotype. The rearrangement uses TRBV5-1 and TRBJ2-7; no reliable D call. Germline CDR1 SGHRS, CDR2 YFSETQ. This CDR3 has 13 amino acids. Between the trimmed V and J ends, which lost 0 bases and 3 bases, there was a span of 7 bases. The CDR3 sequence: CASSLGMNYEQYF. Here the CDR3 DNA reads TGCGCCAGCAGCTTGGGAATGAACTACGAGCAGTACTTC.

This clonotype appeared a few times. The chain uses TRBV28 and TRBJ2-2; D unclear. CDR3 length equals 14 residues. The germline V gene has CDR1 MDHEN and CDR2 SYDVKM. The V end lost 8 bases, the J end lost 4 bases, and 14 bases lay between the germline ends. The DNA for the CDR3 is TGTGCCAGCTCTGGCGTTCGGGCCACCGGGGAGCTGTTTTTT. Protein: CASSGVRATGELFF.

The chain has TRBV5-8 and TRBJ2-7; D uncertain. Germline V gene lookup returns CDR1 SGHTS and CDR2 YDEGEE. The ends were cut back, 0 bases at V and 2 bases at J, with 12 bases in the middle. This CDR3 comprises 15 residues. The CDR3 DNA sequence: TGTGCCAGCAGCTTGGTCGGTAAGGGCCCCTACGAGCAGTACTTC. It encodes CASSLVGKGPYEQYF. The full variable domain, in which reference TRBV5-8 and TRBJ2-7 provide the parts outside the CDR3, is EAGVTQSPTHLIKTRGQQATLRCSPISGHTSVYWYQQALGLGLQFLLWYDEGEERNRGNFPPRFSGRQFPNYSSELNVNALELEDSALYLCASSLVGKGPYEQYFGPGTRLTVT.

This clonotype was recorded many times. The V gene is TRBV20-1, the J gene TRBJ1-2, with a tentative D call TRBD1 (6 bases). Germline V gives CDR1 DFQATT, CDR2 SNEGSKA (reference sequence). This CDR3 comprises 15 residues. Trimming pared 3 bases from V and 1 base from J, leaving 15 bases between. The chain's CDR3 is CSARINAGVNYGYTF. The CDR3 coding sequence is TGCAGTGCTAGGATTAATGCAGGGGTTAACTATGGCTACACCTTC.

The CDR3 region is CASSLVAGAASANSPLHF. CDR3 nucleotides: TGCGCCAGCAGCTTGGTGGCAGGGGCGGCTTCGGCGAATTCACCCCTCCACTTT. The gene calls are TRBV5-1 and TRBJ1-6, with D perhaps TRBD1 (6 bases). Germline values: CDR1 SGHRS, CDR2 YFSETQ. This CDR3 has 18 residues. V lost 0 bases to trimming and J lost 7 bases, with 20 bases between them.

As for this clonotype: The junction shows a germline mismatch at one end, possibly a read error. This chain joins TRBV29-1 and TRBJ2-6; the D is unclear. The CDR3 totals 15 residues. Germline CDR1 is SQVTM and CDR2 is ANQGSEA. The CDR3 DNA follows: TGCAGCGTGGAAGACACTCGCTCTGGGGCCAACGTCCTGACTTTC. Translating gives CSVEDTRSGANVLTF.

In its sample, this clonotype was seen many times. The chain carries TRBV11-2 and TRBJ2-7; D not certain. The CDR3 runs 13 residues. The V end lost 1 base, the J end lost 0 bases, and 4 bases lay between the germline ends. In germline, CDR1 is SGHAT, CDR2 FQNNGV. In DNA, the CDR3 is TGTGCCAGCAGCTTAGTCCTCTCCTACGAGCAGTACTTC. This encodes CASSLVLSYEQYF.

The chain links TRBV6-1 to TRBJ2-7; 8 bases align to TRBD1. With V trimmed by 6 bases and J by 4 bases, 11 bases remained unmatched. Germline V lookup: CDR1 MNHNS, CDR2 SASEGT. The CDR3 runs 15 residues. CDR3 region: CASRATGTGVYEQYF. The CDR3 DNA is TGTGCCAGCAGGGCCACCGGGACAGGAGTTTACGAGCAGTACTTC.

V is TRBV28 and J is TRBJ1-3, with D maybe TRBD1 (6 bases). Germline CDR1 reads MDHEN; CDR2 reads SYDVKM. The CDR3 contains 15 residues. Trimming left V 11 bases short and J 0 bases short, with 17 bases between. In nucleotides, the CDR3 is TGTGCCGGATCCTATCGGACAGCCTCTGGAAACACCATATATTTT. Its protein product is CAGSYRTASGNTIYF. Based on the CDR3 plus reference TRBV28 and TRBJ1-3, the full variable domain is DVKVTQSSRYLVKRTGEKVFLECVQDMDHENMFWYRQDPGLGLRLIYFSYDVKMKEKGDIPEGYSVSREKKERFSLILESASTNQTSMYLCAGSYRTASGNTIYFGEGSWLTVV.

This clonotype came up many times. The CDR3 coding sequence is TGCAGCGTTGTGGGCGGGTCAATATACGAGCAGTACTTC. This sequence encodes CSVVGGSIYEQYF. The chain uses TRBV29-1 and TRBJ2-7, with a possible D match to TRBD2 (5 bases). The ends were cut back, 4 bases at V and 4 bases at J, with 14 bases in the middle. The length of the CDR3 is 13 residues. Germline V gene lookup returns CDR1 SQVTM and CDR2 ANQGSEA.

The V gene is TRBV9, the J gene TRBJ2-2, with D maybe TRBD2 (7 bases). V lost 4 bases and J lost 5, with 15 bases in between. Germline values: CDR1 SGDLS, CDR2 YYNGEE. The CDR3 totals 15 residues. In DNA form, the CDR3 reads TGTGCCAGCAGCCCCGCCAGGGGAGGGACCGGGGAGCTGTTTTTT. It translates to CASSPARGGTGELFF. Complete variable domain (other parts from reference TRBV9 and TRBJ2-2): DSGVTQTPKHLITATGQRVTLRCSPRSGDLSVYWYQQSLDQGLQFLIQYYNGEERAKGNILERFSAQQFPDLHSELNLSSLELGDSALYFCASSPARGGTGELFFGEGSRLTVL.

This clonotype appeared a few times. This chain connects TRBV19 to TRBJ2-2, with 7 nucleotides matching TRBD2. The CDR3 has 15 residues. CDR1 and CDR2 from the germline V gene are LNHDA and SQIVND (reference sequence). V was clipped by 5 bases and J by 1 base; unmatched bases: 4. As DNA, the CDR3 is TGTGCCAGTAGTGGGCTAGCGGTGAACACCGGGGAGCTGTTTTTT. This sequence encodes CASSGLAVNTGELFF.